One and the same sample provided the 18 T cell receptor beta chains below, sequenced in a study of technical replicates of blood from a handful of donors. Only in-frame clones appear in the TCRdb table, and some are missing; sequencing was by immunoSEQ multiplex PCR. The data hold more than 90,000 clones, with about 94% observed a single time. Source material: T cells isolated from PBMCs. The receptors derive from a human donor in good health.

The chain combines TRBV6-1 with TRBJ1-5; D gene uncertain. The length of the CDR3 is 15 residues. The V end was cut by 5 bases, the J end by 5 bases, with 16 bases between. From germline, CDR1 is MNHNS and CDR2 SASEGT. The CDR3 loop reads CASSRGPVPDQPQHF. The CDR3 DNA reads TGTGCCAGCAGTCGAGGGCCAGTCCCCGATCAGCCCCAGCATTTT.

V is TRBV18 and J is TRBJ2-5; 9 bases match TRBD2. Trimming at V came to 3 bases and at J to 4 bases, leaving 3 bases not matched to a gene. Germline lookup yields CDR1 KGHSH and CDR2 LQKENI. CDR3 length equals 14 residues. The CDR3 DNA reads as TGTGCCAGCTCACCCACTAGCGGGTTAGAGACCCAGTACTTC. As protein: CASSPTSGLETQYF.

The chain recombines TRBV6-4 with TRBJ2-1; perhaps TRBD2 as D (6 bases). This CDR3 region has 15 residues. V was clipped by 2 bases and J by 6 bases, with 14 bases between them. The germline gives CDR1 MRHNA, CDR2 SNTAGT. CDR3 amino acids: CASSDPSGTGNEQFF. In nucleotides, the CDR3 is TGTGCCAGCAGTGACCCGTCCGGGACTGGCAATGAGCAGTTCTTC.

A single count supports this clone. The chain uses TRBV18 and TRBJ2-7; TRBD1 matches at 11 bases. The V gene end was trimmed by 1 base and the J gene end by 4 bases; junction bases not matched to a gene: 6. CDR1 and CDR2 from the germline V gene are KGHSH and LQKENI. The CDR3 runs 16 residues. The CDR3 here is CASSPLGQGAPYEQYF. CDR3 DNA: TGTGCCAGCTCACCACTTGGACAGGGGGCACCTTACGAGCAGTACTTC.

This chain uses TRBV4-2 with TRBJ1-5; perhaps TRBD1 as D (6 bases). The CDR3 sequence is 15 residues long. Germline V gene sequence: CDR1 LGHNA, CDR2 YNFKEQ. V dropped 0 bases and J dropped 4 bases, with 10 bases sitting between them. The CDR3 DNA is TGTGCCAGCAGCCAAGATGAGGGGGGGAATCAGCCCCAGCATTTT. Translation gives CASSQDEGGNQPQHF.

In regard to this clone: At the DNA level, this CDR3 is encoded by other sequences in the same sample as well. The chain carries TRBV7-8 and TRBJ1-2; 7 bases are shared with TRBD1. The length of the CDR3 is 13 residues. Germline trimming cut 5 bases from V and 5 bases from J; bases unmatched to any gene: 5. Germline assignment: CDR1 SGHVS and CDR2 FQNEAQ. The CDR3 DNA follows: TGTGCCAGCAGCCCCGGACAGGCTTATGGCTACACCTTC. This translates into CASSPGQAYGYTF.

The chain recombines TRBV5-1 with TRBJ2-7; D ambiguous. V gave up 4 bases and J gave up 0 bases, with 14 bases separating them. Germline V CDR1 and CDR2: SGHRS, YFSETQ. This CDR3 is 15 amino acids long. Here the CDR3 DNA reads TGCGCCAGCAGCCCAAGAGTGTCCCGCTCCTACGAGCAGTACTTC. This sequence encodes CASSPRVSRSYEQYF.

This clone was found once. The chain couples TRBV29-1 to TRBJ1-2, with 9 bases that match TRBD1. CDR3 length: 12 residues. Germline CDR1 reads SQVTM; CDR2 reads ANQGSEA. Unmatched junction bases numbered 5, after V lost 5 bases and J lost 7 bases. The DNA for the CDR3 is TGCAGCGTTACGGACAGGGGTCCTGGCTACACCTTC. It translates to CSVTDRGPGYTF.

The V and J genes are TRBV10-3 and TRBJ2-7; TRBD1 is a possible D gene (6 bases). Trimming pared 10 bases from V and 0 bases from J, leaving 16 bases between. Germline V gives CDR1 ENHRY, CDR2 SYGVKD. CDR3 length: 14 residues. CDR3 loop: CATAGDTGSYEQYF. CDR3 nucleotides: TGTGCCACTGCAGGGGATACGGGCTCCTACGAGCAGTACTTC.

The chain is built from TRBV28 and TRBJ1-2; the D gene is possibly TRBD1 (5 bases). The CDR3 runs to 15 residues. With 7 bases removed from V and 2 bases from J, the gap between germline ends came to 17 bases. The germline V gene has CDR1 MDHEN and CDR2 SYDVKM. The CDR3 loop is CASNQGGHRNYGYTF. In DNA form, the CDR3 reads TGTGCCAGCAACCAGGGCGGACACCGGAACTATGGCTACACCTTC.

This clone was recorded only once. The rearrangement links TRBV9 to TRBJ2-7, with a possible D match to TRBD2 (6 bases). Looked up from germline, CDR1 is SGDLS and CDR2 is YYNGEE. CDR3 length: 13 amino acids. Trimming took 0 bases from V and 5 from J, leaving 9 bases between them. The CDR3 protein is CASSVAEGHEQYF. The CDR3 DNA reads as TGTGCCAGCAGCGTAGCGGAGGGCCACGAGCAGTACTTC.

The count of this clone is one. The chain has TRBV30 and TRBJ1-5; D is possibly TRBD1 (5 bases). Per the germline V gene, CDR1 is GTSNPN and CDR2 is SVGIG (reference sequence). Between the trimmed V and J ends, which lost 4 bases and 5 bases, there was a span of 12 bases. CDR3 length equals 13 residues. CDR3 DNA: TGTGCCTGGACGGGGGGAAGGTATCAGCCCCAGCATTTT. As protein: CAWTGGRYQPQHF.

V is TRBV5-4 and J is TRBJ1-1; D gene unclear. The CDR3 has 12 residues. V was shortened by 2 bases and J by 4 bases, with 6 bases between the two germline ends. CDR1 is SGHNT and CDR2 is YYREEE in the germline V gene (reference sequence). The CDR3 nucleotides are TGTGCCAGCAGCTTTGATAGCACTGAAGCTTTCTTT. Translation gives CASSFDSTEAFF.

The rearrangement links TRBV5-1 to TRBJ2-3; the D gene is possibly TRBD2 (6 bases). With 0 bases removed from V and 1 base from J, the gap between germline ends came to 12 bases. The CDR3 length is 16 residues. Looked up from germline, CDR1 is SGHRS and CDR2 is YFSETQ. Written as DNA, the CDR3 is TGCGCCAGCAGCTTGGAAGCGGGCGGACGCACAGATACGCAGTATTTT. Encoded protein: CASSLEAGGRTDTQYF.

The chain carries TRBV29-1 and TRBJ1-4; 8 nucleotides align to TRBD1. The J segment lost 8 bases and the V segment lost 7 bases, leaving 9 bases of the junction unmatched. This CDR3 is 13 amino acids long. Germline CDR1 SQVTM, CDR2 ANQGSEA. The CDR3 reads CSATGTGREKLFF. In DNA form, the CDR3 reads TGCAGCGCGACCGGGACAGGACGAGAAAAACTGTTTTTT.

The rearrangement uses TRBV28 and TRBJ2-5, with D perhaps matching TRBD1 (5 bases). This CDR3 has 15 amino acids. The germline V gene has CDR1 MDHEN and CDR2 SYDVKM. Trimming pared 5 bases from V and 3 bases from J, leaving 16 bases between. The CDR3: CASSHGQRVKETQYF. The CDR3, as DNA: TGTGCCAGCAGTCATGGACAAAGAGTAAAAGAGACCCAGTACTTC.

The V gene is TRBV19, the J gene TRBJ1-2; the match to TRBD1 covers 10 bases. CDR3 length: 14 amino acids. The germline gives CDR1 LNHDA, CDR2 SQIVND (reference sequence). The ends lost 3 bases at V and 6 bases at J; junction bases unmatched: 4. CDR3 coding DNA: TGTGCCAGTAGTATGACAGGGGGCTATAATGGCTACACCTTC. This codes for CASSMTGGYNGYTF.

The chain has TRBV2 and TRBJ1-4, with unresolved D. This CDR3 is built from 15 residues. CDR1 is SNHLY and CDR2 is FYNNEI in the germline V gene. V dropped 3 bases and J dropped 5 bases, with 13 bases sitting between them. Here the CDR3 reads CASSDISQANEKLFF. The CDR3 DNA is TGTGCCAGCAGTGACATCAGTCAGGCGAATGAAAAACTGTTTTTT.